Following are 21 T cell receptor beta chains from one sample sequenced in a study of cytomegalovirus exposure and HLA in healthy donors (TCRdb year 2017). Libraries were built with the immunoSEQ multiplex PCR assay. The multiplex PCR relied on a mix of 60 forward primers for TCR Vbeta segments and 13 reverse primers for TCR Jbeta segments. The table comes from immuneACCESS by way of TCRdb, which keeps in-frame sequences with V and J called. Part of the clones is missing from these tables; in studies checked, under half for an unresolved V gene and the rest for unknown reasons. For this sample the table gives 50,000 or so clones, of which roughly 85% were detected only once. Approximately 2.8% of the sample comes from the top ten. Material: PBMCs. These receptors originate from a woman aged 18-29 years in good health and CMV-seronegative.

This chain connects TRBV11-2 to TRBJ2-3; 9 bases match TRBD1. In germline, CDR1 is SGHAT, CDR2 FQNNGV. The CDR3 is 12 amino acids. Unmatched junction bases numbered 1, after V lost 3 bases and J lost 9 bases. The CDR3 DNA reads TGTGCCAGCAGCTTCGGACAGGGGACGCAGTATTTT. Its translation: CASSFGQGTQYF.

This clone has a single count. The chain is built from TRBV27 and TRBJ2-1; maybe TRBD2 (5 bases). The CDR3 consists of 15 residues. V gave up 4 bases and J gave up 8 bases, with 18 bases separating them. Germline loops: CDR1 MNHEY, CDR2 SMNVEV (reference sequence). This CDR3 is CASSSLEGIRDEQFF. CDR3 DNA sequence: TGTGCCAGCAGTTCACTAGAGGGAATCCGGGATGAGCAGTTCTTC.

This sequence joins TRBV5-1 and TRBJ2-7, with D tentatively TRBD1 (6 bases). Trimming shortened V by 0 bases and J by 2 bases, and 9 bases separated the two germline ends. Per the germline V gene, CDR1 is SGHRS and CDR2 is YFSETQ. The CDR3 is 14 residues long. This CDR3 is CASSLDGGPYEQYF. In DNA, the CDR3 is TGCGCCAGCAGCTTGGATGGGGGCCCCTACGAGCAGTACTTC.

The CDR3, as DNA: TGCAGCGTCCTTACAGGGACGAACACTGAAGCTTTCTTT. It yields the protein CSVLTGTNTEAFF. V and J are TRBV29-1 and TRBJ1-1, with a tentative D call TRBD1 (6 bases). This CDR3 is built from 13 residues. In germline, CDR1 is SQVTM, CDR2 ANQGSEA. The V end lost 6 bases, the J end lost 1 base, and 12 bases lay between the germline ends.

J is TRBJ2-5 and V is TRBV7-9; 8 bases fit TRBD1. The CDR3 covers 13 residues. Germline-derived CDR1 and CDR2 are SEHNR and FQNEAQ (reference sequence). The trim removed 4 bases at V and 3 bases at J, leaving 1 base unmatched. The CDR3 sequence: CASSSTGEETQYF. Here the CDR3 DNA reads TGTGCCAGCAGCTCGACAGGGGAAGAGACCCAGTACTTC.

This clone was recorded once. The CDR3 protein is CATLAGGINQPQHF. The CDR3 DNA reads as TGTGCCACCCTAGCCGGGGGAATCAATCAGCCCCAGCATTTT. This chain joins TRBV6-1 and TRBJ1-5; tentatively, D is TRBD1 (5 bases). Germline V gives CDR1 MNHNS, CDR2 SASEGT. CDR3 size: 14 residues. Between the trimmed V and J ends, which lost 10 bases and 3 bases, there was a span of 16 bases.

The chain carries TRBV2 and TRBJ2-2; D perhaps matches TRBD2 (5 bases). Trimming took off 5 bases at V and 4 bases at J, with 11 bases between the two ends. The CDR3 covers 14 residues. Germline V CDR1 and CDR2: SNHLY, FYNNEI. The CDR3: CASSTGLGTGELFF. The CDR3 coding sequence is TGTGCCAGCAGTACGGGATTGGGCACCGGGGAGCTGTTTTTT.

This chain joins TRBV11-3 and TRBJ2-1; 9 bases match TRBD1. The CDR3 extends over 16 amino acids. The germline CDR1 and CDR2 sequences are SGHNT and YENEEA. Losses at the gene ends were 6 bases for V and 4 bases for J; bases not matched to a gene: 10. The CDR3 spells CASSSRTGAPYNEQFF. CDR3 DNA sequence: TGTGCCAGCAGTTCTCGGACAGGGGCGCCATACAATGAGCAGTTCTTC.

The chain links TRBV7-8 to TRBJ1-1, with 9 bases matching TRBD1. Losses at the gene ends were 1 base for V and 7 bases for J; bases not matched to a gene: 4. Germline CDR1 reads SGHVS; CDR2 reads FQNEAQ. The CDR3 has 14 residues. Here the CDR3 reads CASSLGTGAFEAFF. The CDR3 region has the DNA TGTGCCAGCAGCTTAGGGACAGGGGCCTTTGAAGCTTTCTTT. Full variable domain (missing parts from reference TRBV7-8 and TRBJ1-1): GAGVSQSPRYKVAKRGQDVALRCDPISGHVSLFWYQQALGQGPEFLTYFQNEAQLDKSGLPSDRFFAERPEGSVSTLKIQRTQQEDSAVYLCASSLGTGAFEAFFGQGTRLTVV.

The V call is TRBV28, the J call TRBJ2-3; D gene uncertain. The germline V gene encodes CDR1 MDHEN and CDR2 SYDVKM. The CDR3 is 16 amino acids. V lost 2 bases and J 2 bases, leaving 14 bases between the germline ends. The chain's CDR3 is CASSLGPHSYTDTQYF. The CDR3 nucleotides read TGTGCCAGCAGTTTAGGGCCTCACTCCTACACAGATACGCAGTATTTT.

This rearrangement joins TRBV29-1 to TRBJ1-1, with TRBD1 identical over 8 bases. J gave up 2 bases and V 5 bases, and 4 bases lay outside the gene matches. This CDR3 spans 13 amino acids. Germline V gene sequence: CDR1 SQVTM, CDR2 ANQGSEA. CDR3 nucleotide sequence: TGCAGCGTTTCACAGGGGGTAAACACTGAAGCTTTCTTT. It translates to CSVSQGVNTEAFF. Using reference TRBV29-1 and TRBJ1-1 for the parts outside the CDR3, the full variable domain is SAVISQKPSRDICQRGTSLTIQCQVDSQVTMMFWYRQQPGQSLTLIATANQGSEATYESGFVIDKFPISRPNLTFSTLTVSNMSPEDSSIYLCSVSQGVNTEAFFGQGTRLTVV.

This clone has only one observation. The rearrangement joins TRBV28 to TRBJ1-1; 8 bases are shared with TRBD1. Per germline, CDR1 MDHEN and CDR2 SYDVKM. V lost 5 bases to trimming and J lost 1 base; unmatched junction nucleotides: 3. The CDR3 runs 14 residues. The CDR3 is CASSQGTGNTEAFF. The CDR3 DNA reads as TGTGCCAGCAGTCAGGGGACAGGGAACACTGAAGCTTTCTTT.

The CDR3 is CASRTPGTGSEKLFF. As DNA, the CDR3 is TGTGCCAGCAGAACACCCGGGACAGGGAGTGAAAAACTGTTTTTT. The J gene is TRBJ1-4, the V gene TRBV5-8; 9 bases are shared with TRBD1. The CDR3 consists of 15 residues. V lost 5 bases and J lost 7; bases outside the gene matches: 9. Germline CDR1 and CDR2: SGHTS and YDEGEE. Full variable domain (remainder filled in from reference TRBV5-8 and TRBJ1-4): EAGVTQSPTHLIKTRGQQATLRCSPISGHTSVYWYQQALGLGLQFLLWYDEGEERNRGNFPPRFSGRQFPNYSSELNVNALELEDSALYLCASRTPGTGSEKLFFGSGTQLSVL.

To note about this clone: Other DNA variants within this sample encode the same CDR3. This chain links TRBV7-2 with TRBJ2-3, with 11 bases that match TRBD2. The germline V gene encodes CDR1 SGHTA and CDR2 FQGNSA. V lost 5 bases and J lost 6; bases outside the gene matches: 4. This CDR3 is 14 amino acids long. The CDR3 is CASSPGLAADTQYF. CDR3 DNA sequence: TGTGCCAGCAGCCCGGGACTAGCGGCTGATACGCAGTATTTT. The full variable domain, rest sourced from reference TRBV7-2 and TRBJ2-3, is GAGVSQSPSNKVTEKGKDVELRCDPISGHTALYWYRQSLGQGLEFLIYFQGNSAPDKSGLPSDRFSAERTGGSVSTLTIQRTQQEDSAVYLCASSPGLAADTQYFGPGTRLTVL.

V usage is TRBV9 and J usage is TRBJ1-3; 9 nucleotides align to TRBD1. The V segment lost 0 bases and the J segment 4 bases; nucleotides outside the gene matches: 5. The germline V gene has CDR1 SGDLS and CDR2 YYNGEE. The CDR3 spans 16 residues. The chain's CDR3 is CASSVGTGATGNTIYF. In DNA, the CDR3 is TGTGCCAGCAGCGTAGGGACAGGGGCAACGGGAAACACCATATATTTT.

The genes are TRBV2 and TRBJ2-1, with unresolved D. With 2 bases removed from V and 3 bases from J, the gap between germline ends came to 8 bases. Germline V gene sequence: CDR1 SNHLY, CDR2 FYNNEI. The CDR3 runs 14 residues. DNA of the CDR3: TGTGCCAGCAGTGAATTCGGTCACTACAATGAGCAGTTCTTC. Its protein product is CASSEFGHYNEQFF.

This clone was recorded once. The rearrangement uses TRBV10-3 and TRBJ1-1; D is undetermined. CDR3 length: 17 amino acids. The germline CDR1 and CDR2 sequences are ENHRY and SYGVKD. Trimming took 4 bases from V and 6 from J, leaving 24 bases between them. The CDR3 nucleotides read TGTGCCATCAGTGCAGACTCGAGAAGCTCTGGGTTATCTGAAGCTTTCTTT. The encoded protein is CAISADSRSSGLSEAFF.

A note on this clone: The junction shows a germline mismatch at one end, possibly a read error. V usage is TRBV7-8 and J usage is TRBJ2-6, with D maybe TRBD1 (5 bases). The CDR3 has 16 residues. The germline V gene encodes CDR1 SGHVS and CDR2 FQNEAQ. The CDR3 region is CASSLAPMSGANGLTF. In DNA form, the CDR3 reads TGTGCCAGCAGCTTGGCTCCCATGAGTGGGGCCAACGGCCTGACTTTC.

V is TRBV5-1 and J is TRBJ1-5; D is possibly TRBD1 (5 bases). Germline V gene data show CDR1 as SGHRS and CDR2 as YFSETQ. V lost 4 bases to trimming and J lost 5 bases, with 10 bases between them. The CDR3 consists of 13 residues. The CDR3 DNA sequence: TGCGCCAGCAGCGGGGGGACGGATCAGCCCCAGCATTTT. Protein: CASSGGTDQPQHF. The whole variable domain, remainder taken from reference TRBV5-1 and TRBJ1-5, is KAGVTQTPRYLIKTRGQQVTLSCSPISGHRSVSWYQQTPGQGLQFLFEYFSETQRNKGNFPGRFSGRQFSNSRSEMNVSTLELGDSALYLCASSGGTDQPQHFGDGTRLSIL.

The rearrangement links TRBV9 to TRBJ1-5, with D tentatively TRBD1 (6 bases). Germline assignment: CDR1 SGDLS and CDR2 YYNGEE. Between the trimmed V and J ends, which lost 3 bases and 1 base, there was a span of 14 bases. The CDR3 length is 16 residues. CDR3 DNA: TGTGCCAGCAGCGCCGAGGGGGGGGGCAGCAATCAGCCCCAGCATTTT. Translated, it gives CASSAEGGGSNQPQHF.

In its sample, this clone was seen once. The genes are TRBV4-1 and TRBJ1-1; 8 bases agree with TRBD1. Looked up from germline, CDR1 is MGHRA and CDR2 is YSYEKL. Trimming cost V 0 bases and J 0 bases; bases outside gene matches: 6. The CDR3 extends over 17 amino acids. CDR3 loop: CASSQEGRGQLNTEAFF. CDR3 DNA sequence: TGCGCCAGCAGCCAAGAGGGCAGGGGGCAGTTGAACACTGAAGCTTTCTTT.